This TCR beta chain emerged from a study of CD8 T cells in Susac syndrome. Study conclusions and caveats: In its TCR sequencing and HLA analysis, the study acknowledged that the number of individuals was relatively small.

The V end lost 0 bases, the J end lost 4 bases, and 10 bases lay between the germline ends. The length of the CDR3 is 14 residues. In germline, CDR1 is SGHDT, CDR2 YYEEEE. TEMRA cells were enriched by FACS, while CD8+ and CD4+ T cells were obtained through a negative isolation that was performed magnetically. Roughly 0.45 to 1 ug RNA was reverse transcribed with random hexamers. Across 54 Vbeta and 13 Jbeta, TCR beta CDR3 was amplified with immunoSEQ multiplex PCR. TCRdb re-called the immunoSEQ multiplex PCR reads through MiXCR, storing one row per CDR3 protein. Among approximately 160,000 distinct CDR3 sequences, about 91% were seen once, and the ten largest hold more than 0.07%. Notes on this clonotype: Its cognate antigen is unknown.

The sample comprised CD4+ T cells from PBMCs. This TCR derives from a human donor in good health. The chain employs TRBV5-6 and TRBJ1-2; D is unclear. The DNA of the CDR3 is TGTGCCAGCAGCTTGGTGCGCAGCTTCTATGGCTACACCTTC. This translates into CASSLVRSFYGYTF.